Described below is a single T cell receptor beta chain sequence and its context. This entry belongs to a study of blood T cell repertoires in COVID-19. As for the study in general: Sites across the United States, Italy and Spain contributed samples from acute and convalescent COVID-19.

Clones were read by immunoSEQ multiplex PCR, and TCRdb kept only the in-frame ones, dropping some. The sample records over 10,000 clones, around nine tenths being singletons. Unmatched junction bases numbered 2, after V lost 5 bases and J lost 3 bases. The CDR3 sequence is 13 residues long. The specimen was peripheral blood. This chain connects TRBV12-3 or TRBV12-4 to TRBJ2-7, with 9 nucleotides matching TRBD1. This TCR derives from a human donor in a cohort sampled during active COVID-19. CDR3 in amino acids: CASSPGQGYEQYF. The CDR3 region has the DNA TGTGCCAGCAGTCCGGGACAGGGCTACGAGCAGTACTTC.